The rows below give T cell receptor beta chains drawn from one sample of a study of T-cell memory formation after mild COVID-19. TCRdb ran MiXCR on the 5' RACE reads and lists one entry per CDR3 protein. The sample lists just over 200,000 distinct CDR3 sequences, around 8.8% seen once, with roughly 4% in the top ten. The source material was PBMCs or a T cell subset sorted from them (not recorded which). The receptors stem from a young man who had mild COVID-19 (a few samples of this study predate the infection). Cell type and time point are not known. The CDR3 runs from the conserved cysteine through the conserved F or W. A D gene is named only where the DNA matches it firmly. The size field is filled for only some rows; it gives once, few, many or a size class.

J gene: TRBJ2-5; V gene: TRBV5-4; clone size: -; D gene: TRBD2; CDR3 length: 16; CDR3 protein: CASSVTSGAMGETQYF; CDR3 DNA: TGTGCCAGCAGCGTGACTAGCGGGGCAATGGGGGAGACCCAGTACTTC
J gene: TRBJ2-7; V gene: TRBV7-9; clone size: many; D gene: TRBD1; CDR3 length: 15; CDR3 protein: CASSLHPPRGLEQYF; CDR3 DNA: TGTGCCAGCAGCTTACACCCCCCTAGGGGGCTCGAGCAGTACTTC
J gene: TRBJ1-6; V gene: TRBV6-5; clone size: few; D gene: -; CDR3 length: 13; CDR3 protein: CASSYEGYSPLHF; CDR3 DNA: TGTGCCAGCAGTTACGAAGGGTATTCACCCCTCCACTTT
J gene: TRBJ2-1; V gene: TRBV6-5; clone size: few; D gene: -; CDR3 length: 14; CDR3 protein: CASNGGPPAGEQFF; CDR3 DNA: TGTGCCAGCAATGGGGGCCCGCCTGCGGGTGAGCAGTTCTTC
J gene: TRBJ2-5; V gene: TRBV4-1; clone size: -; D gene: -; CDR3 length: 13; CDR3 protein: CASSQAVSETQYF; CDR3 DNA: TGCGCCAGCAGCCAAGCCGTCAGCGAGACCCAGTACTTC
J gene: TRBJ2-1; V gene: TRBV6-6; clone size: -; D gene: TRBD2; CDR3 length: 14; CDR3 protein: CASSYGGGFLEQFF; CDR3 DNA: TGTGCCAGCAGTTACGGCGGGGGGTTTTTGGAGCAGTTCTTC
J gene: TRBJ1-2; V gene: TRBV7-2; clone size: few; D gene: -; CDR3 length: 15; CDR3 protein: CASSFQGFRNYGYTF; CDR3 DNA: TGTGCCAGCAGCTTTCAGGGATTTCGGAACTATGGCTACACCTTC
J gene: TRBJ1-3; V gene: TRBV29-1; clone size: -; D gene: TRBD1; CDR3 length: 15; CDR3 protein: CSVGTGDAFGNTIYF; CDR3 DNA: TGCAGCGTCGGGACAGGGGACGCATTCGGAAACACCATATATTTT
J gene: TRBJ2-2; V gene: TRBV30; clone size: many; D gene: -; CDR3 length: 12; CDR3 protein: CAWRTGAGELFF; CDR3 DNA: TGTGCCTGGAGAACGGGAGCCGGGGAGCTGTTTTTT
J gene: TRBJ1-1; V gene: TRBV5-1; clone size: -; D gene: -; CDR3 length: 14; CDR3 protein: CASSRQDPSTEAFF; CDR3 DNA: TGCGCCAGCAGCAGACAGGACCCGAGCACTGAAGCTTTCTTT
J gene: TRBJ2-3; V gene: TRBV7-2; clone size: few; D gene: -; CDR3 length: 13; CDR3 protein: CASSPTFGDTQYF; CDR3 DNA: TGTGCCAGCAGCCCAACCTTCGGGGATACGCAGTATTTT
J gene: TRBJ1-5; V gene: TRBV5-1; clone size: few; D gene: -; CDR3 length: 15; CDR3 protein: CASSLVAGVGQPQHF; CDR3 DNA: TGCGCCAGCAGCTTGGTAGCAGGGGTGGGCCAGCCCCAGCATTTT
J gene: TRBJ2-5; V gene: TRBV28; clone size: -; D gene: -; CDR3 length: 16; CDR3 protein: CASSSRGLPGEETQYF; CDR3 DNA: TGTGCCAGCAGTTCCCGAGGACTCCCAGGCGAAGAGACCCAGTACTTC
J gene: TRBJ2-5; V gene: TRBV20-1; clone size: few; D gene: TRBD1; CDR3 length: 13; CDR3 protein: CSARGQGGETQYF; CDR3 DNA: TGCAGTGCCCGAGGACAGGGGGGAGAAACCCAGTACTTC
J gene: TRBJ2-7; V gene: TRBV10-3; clone size: few; D gene: TRBD1; CDR3 length: 13; CDR3 protein: CASRDRGSYEQYF; CDR3 DNA: TGTGCCAGCCGGGACAGGGGTTCCTACGAGCAGTACTTC